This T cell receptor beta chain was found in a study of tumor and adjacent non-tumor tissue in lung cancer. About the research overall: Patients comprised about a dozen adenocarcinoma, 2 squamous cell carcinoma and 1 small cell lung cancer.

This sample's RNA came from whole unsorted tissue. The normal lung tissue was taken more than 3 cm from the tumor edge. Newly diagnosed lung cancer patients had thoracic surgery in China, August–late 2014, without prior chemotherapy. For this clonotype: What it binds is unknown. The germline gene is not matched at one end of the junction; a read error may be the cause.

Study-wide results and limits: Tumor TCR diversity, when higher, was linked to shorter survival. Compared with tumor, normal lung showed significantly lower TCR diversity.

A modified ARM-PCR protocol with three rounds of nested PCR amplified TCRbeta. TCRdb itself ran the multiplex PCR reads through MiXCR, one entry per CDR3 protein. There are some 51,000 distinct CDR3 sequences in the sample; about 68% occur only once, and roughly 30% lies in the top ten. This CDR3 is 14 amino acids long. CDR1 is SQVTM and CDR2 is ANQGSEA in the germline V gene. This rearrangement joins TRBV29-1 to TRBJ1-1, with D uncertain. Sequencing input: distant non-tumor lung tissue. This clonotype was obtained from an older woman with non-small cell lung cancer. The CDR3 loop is CSVVPSYENTEAFF. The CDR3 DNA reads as TGCAGCGTTGTCCCGTCCTACGAGAACACTGAAGCCTTCTTT.